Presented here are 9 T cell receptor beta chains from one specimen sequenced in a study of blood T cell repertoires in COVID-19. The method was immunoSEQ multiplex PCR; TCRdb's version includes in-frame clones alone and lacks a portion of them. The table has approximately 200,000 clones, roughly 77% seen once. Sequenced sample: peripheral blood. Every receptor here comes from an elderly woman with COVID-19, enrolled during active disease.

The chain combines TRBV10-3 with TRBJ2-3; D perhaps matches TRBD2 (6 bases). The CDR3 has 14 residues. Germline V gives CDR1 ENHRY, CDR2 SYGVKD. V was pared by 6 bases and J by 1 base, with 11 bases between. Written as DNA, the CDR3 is TGTGCCATCAGCGAGGGGACTGGCACAGATACGCAGTATTTT. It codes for CAISEGTGTDTQYF.

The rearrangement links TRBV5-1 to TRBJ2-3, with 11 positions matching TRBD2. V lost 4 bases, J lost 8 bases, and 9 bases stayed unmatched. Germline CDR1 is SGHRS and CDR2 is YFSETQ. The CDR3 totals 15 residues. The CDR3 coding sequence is TGCGCCAGCAGCCCCCTAGCGGGGGGAGAGGGTACGCAGTATTTT. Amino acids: CASSPLAGGEGTQYF.

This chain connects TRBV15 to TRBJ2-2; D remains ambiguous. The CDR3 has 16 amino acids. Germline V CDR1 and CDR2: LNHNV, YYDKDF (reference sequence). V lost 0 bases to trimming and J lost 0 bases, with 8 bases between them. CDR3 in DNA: TGTGCCACCAGCAGAGAGGCAGGCTCGAACACCGGGGAGCTGTTTTTT. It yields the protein CATSREAGSNTGELFF.

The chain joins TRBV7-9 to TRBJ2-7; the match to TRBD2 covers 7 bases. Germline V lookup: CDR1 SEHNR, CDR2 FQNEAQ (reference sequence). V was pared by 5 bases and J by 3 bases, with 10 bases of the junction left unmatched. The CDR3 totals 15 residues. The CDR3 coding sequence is TGTGCCAGCAGCCGTGGCGGGAGCGTCGGCTACGAGCAGTACTTC. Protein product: CASSRGGSVGYEQYF.

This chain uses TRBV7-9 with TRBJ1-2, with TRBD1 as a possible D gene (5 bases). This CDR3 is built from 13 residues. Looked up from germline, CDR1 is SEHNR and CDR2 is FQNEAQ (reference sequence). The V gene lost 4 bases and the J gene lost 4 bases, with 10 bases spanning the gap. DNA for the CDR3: TGTGCCAGCAGCTCCCTCAGGGTCTATGGCTACACCTTC. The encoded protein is CASSSLRVYGYTF. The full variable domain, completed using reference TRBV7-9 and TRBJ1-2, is DTGVSQNPRHKITKRGQNVTFRCDPISEHNRLYWYRQTLGQGPEFLTYFQNEAQLEKSRLLSDRFSAERPKGSFSTLEIQRTEQGDSAMYLCASSSLRVYGYTFGSGTRLTVV.

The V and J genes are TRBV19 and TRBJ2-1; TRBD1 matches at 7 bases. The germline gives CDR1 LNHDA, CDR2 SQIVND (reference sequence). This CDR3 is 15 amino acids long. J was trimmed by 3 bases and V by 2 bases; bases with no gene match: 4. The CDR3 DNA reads TGTGCCAGTAGTATAAGTGGACAGGACTACAATGAGCAGTTCTTC. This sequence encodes CASSISGQDYNEQFF.

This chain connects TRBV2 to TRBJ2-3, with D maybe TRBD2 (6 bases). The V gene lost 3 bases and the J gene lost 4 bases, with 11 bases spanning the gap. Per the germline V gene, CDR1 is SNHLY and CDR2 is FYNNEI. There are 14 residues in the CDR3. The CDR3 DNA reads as TGTGCCAGCAGTGACAGGGCGGGGTCAGATACGCAGTATTTT. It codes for CASSDRAGSDTQYF.

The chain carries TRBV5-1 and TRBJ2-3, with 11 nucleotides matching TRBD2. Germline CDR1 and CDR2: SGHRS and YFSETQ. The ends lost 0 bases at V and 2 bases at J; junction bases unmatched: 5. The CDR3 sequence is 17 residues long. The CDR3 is CASSLAGLADYTDTQYF. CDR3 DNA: TGCGCCAGCAGCTTGGCGGGACTAGCGGATTACACAGATACGCAGTATTTT.

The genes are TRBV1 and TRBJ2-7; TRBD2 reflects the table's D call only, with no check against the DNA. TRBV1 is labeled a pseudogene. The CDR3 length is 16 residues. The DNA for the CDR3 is TGCACCAGCAGCCAAGATCTTGGGGGGGTCGCCTACGAGCAGTACTTC. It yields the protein CTSSQDLGGVAYEQYF.